This TCR beta chain was sequenced during a study of T cell changes during pregnancy in multiple sclerosis. Measured with immunoSEQ multiplex PCR; TCRdb has only the in-frame clones, and not every one. The profile shows about 89,000 clones, roughly 94% of them singletons. The V gene end was trimmed by 8 bases and the J gene end by 7 bases; junction bases not matched to a gene: 5. Germline CDR1 is GTSNPN and CDR2 is SVGIG (reference sequence). This CDR3 has 12 amino acids. The receptor was derived from a female donor with multiple sclerosis, enrolled in a pregnancy study. The V call is TRBV30, the J call TRBJ2-1, with 10 bases fitting TRBD1. The sequenced sample was peripheral blood, obtained in the third trimester of pregnancy. In DNA form, the CDR3 reads TGTGCCGGCCGGGACAGGGGTAATGAGCAGTTCTTC. Translated, it gives CAGRDRGNEQFF.